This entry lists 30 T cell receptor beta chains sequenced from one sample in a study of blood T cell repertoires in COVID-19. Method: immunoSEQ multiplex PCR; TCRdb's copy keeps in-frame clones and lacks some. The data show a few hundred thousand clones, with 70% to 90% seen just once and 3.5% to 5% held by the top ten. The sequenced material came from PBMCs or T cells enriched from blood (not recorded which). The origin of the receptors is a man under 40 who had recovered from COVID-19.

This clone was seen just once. The CDR3 sequence: CSVEDSRGSPYYEQYF. The CDR3 coding sequence is TGCAGCGTTGAAGATTCAAGGGGATCTCCCTATTACGAGCAGTACTTC. The chain combines TRBV29-1 with TRBJ2-7, with D perhaps TRBD1 (5 bases). Germline CDR1 SQVTM, CDR2 ANQGSEA. V shed 0 bases and J shed 4 bases, with 19 bases lying between them. The CDR3 extends over 16 amino acids.

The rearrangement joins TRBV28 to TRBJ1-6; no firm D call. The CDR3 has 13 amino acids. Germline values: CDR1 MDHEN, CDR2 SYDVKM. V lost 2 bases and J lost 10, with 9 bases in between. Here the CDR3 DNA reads TGTGCCAGCAGTTTACCTCACCGGTCACCCCTCCACTTT. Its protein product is CASSLPHRSPLHF. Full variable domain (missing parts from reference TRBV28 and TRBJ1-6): DVKVTQSSRYLVKRTGEKVFLECVQDMDHENMFWYRQDPGLGLRLIYFSYDVKMKEKGDIPEGYSVSREKKERFSLILESASTNQTSMYLCASSLPHRSPLHFGNGTRLTVT.

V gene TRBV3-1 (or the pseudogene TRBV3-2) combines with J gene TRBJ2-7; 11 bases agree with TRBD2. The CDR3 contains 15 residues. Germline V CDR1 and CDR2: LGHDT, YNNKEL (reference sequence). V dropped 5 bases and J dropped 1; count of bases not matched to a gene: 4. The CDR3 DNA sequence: TGTGCCAGCAGCGCCGGGACTAGCGGTTCCTACGAGCAGTACTTC. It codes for CASSAGTSGSYEQYF.

CDR3 amino acids: CASSHSVDEQYF. CDR3 DNA: TGCGCCAGCAGCCATTCGGTGGACGAGCAGTACTTC. The J gene is TRBJ2-7, the V gene TRBV4-1; D unclear. The CDR3 extends over 12 amino acids. Deletions cut 3 bases from V and 5 bases from J, with 8 bases between. Germline V lookup: CDR1 MGHRA, CDR2 YSYEKL.

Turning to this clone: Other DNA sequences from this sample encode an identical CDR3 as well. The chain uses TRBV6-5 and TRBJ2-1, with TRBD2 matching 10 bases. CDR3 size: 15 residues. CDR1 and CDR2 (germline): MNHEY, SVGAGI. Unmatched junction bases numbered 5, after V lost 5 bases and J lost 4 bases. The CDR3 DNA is TGTGCCAGCAGTACGACTAGCGGGCGTTACAATGAGCAGTTCTTC. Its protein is CASSTTSGRYNEQFF.

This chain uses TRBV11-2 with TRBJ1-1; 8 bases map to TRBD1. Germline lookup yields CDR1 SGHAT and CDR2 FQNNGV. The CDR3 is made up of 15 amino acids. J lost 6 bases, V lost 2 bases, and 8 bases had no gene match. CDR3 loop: CASSLSPRGRSEAFF. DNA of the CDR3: TGTGCCAGCAGCTTAAGTCCCAGGGGGCGGTCTGAAGCTTTCTTT.

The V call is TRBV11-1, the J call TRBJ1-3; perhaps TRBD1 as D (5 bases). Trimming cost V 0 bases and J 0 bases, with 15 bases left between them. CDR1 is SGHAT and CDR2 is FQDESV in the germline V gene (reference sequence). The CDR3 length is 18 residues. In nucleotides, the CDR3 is TGTGCCAGCAGCTTAGCCACCGGGGGGACCTTCTCTGGAAACACCATATATTTT. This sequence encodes CASSLATGGTFSGNTIYF. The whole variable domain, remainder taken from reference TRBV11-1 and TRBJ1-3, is EAEVAQSPRYKITEKSQAVAFWCDPISGHATLYWYRQILGQGPELLVQFQDESVVDDSQLPKDRFSAERLKGVDSTLKIQPAELGDSAMYLCASSLATGGTFSGNTIYFGEGSWLTVV.

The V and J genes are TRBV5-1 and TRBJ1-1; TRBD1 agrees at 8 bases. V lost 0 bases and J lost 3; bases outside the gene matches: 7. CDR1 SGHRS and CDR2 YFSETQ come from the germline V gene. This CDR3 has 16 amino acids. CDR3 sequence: CASSLDRAGGHTEAFF. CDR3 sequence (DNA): TGCGCCAGCAGCTTGGATCGGGCAGGGGGCCACACTGAAGCTTTCTTT.

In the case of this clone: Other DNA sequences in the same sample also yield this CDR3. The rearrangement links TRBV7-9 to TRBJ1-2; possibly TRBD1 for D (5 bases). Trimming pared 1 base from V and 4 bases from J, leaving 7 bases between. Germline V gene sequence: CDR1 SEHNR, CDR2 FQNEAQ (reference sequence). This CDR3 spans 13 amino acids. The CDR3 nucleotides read TGTGCCAGCAGCTTAGGGGGACTCTATGGCTACACCTTC. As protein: CASSLGGLYGYTF.

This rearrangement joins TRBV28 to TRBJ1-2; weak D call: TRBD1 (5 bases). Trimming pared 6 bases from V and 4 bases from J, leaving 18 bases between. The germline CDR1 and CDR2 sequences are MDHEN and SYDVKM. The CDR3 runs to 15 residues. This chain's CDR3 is CASSGPGDPSYGYTF. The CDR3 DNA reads TGTGCCAGCAGCGGACCGGGGGATCCATCCTATGGCTACACCTTC.

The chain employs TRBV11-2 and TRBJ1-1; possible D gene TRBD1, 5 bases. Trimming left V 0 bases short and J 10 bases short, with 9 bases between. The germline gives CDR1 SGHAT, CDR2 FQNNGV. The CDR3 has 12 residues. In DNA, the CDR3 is TGTGCCAGCAGCTTAGACTGGGGGGTAGCTTTCTTT. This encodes CASSLDWGVAFF.

This chain's CDR3 is CSVAAGWSGELFF. The CDR3 DNA sequence: TGCAGCGTTGCTGCGGGGTGGAGCGGGGAGCTGTTTTTT. The V call is TRBV29-1, the J call TRBJ2-2; the D gene is possibly TRBD2 (6 bases). Trimming stripped 4 bases from V and 7 bases from J, with 13 bases between. The CDR3 loop spans 13 amino acids. CDR1 SQVTM and CDR2 ANQGSEA come from the germline V gene.

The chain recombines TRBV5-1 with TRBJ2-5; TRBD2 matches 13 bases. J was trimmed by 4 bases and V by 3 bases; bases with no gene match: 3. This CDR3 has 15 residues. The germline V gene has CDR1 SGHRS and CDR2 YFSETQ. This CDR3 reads CASSSRTSGGETQYF. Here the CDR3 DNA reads TGCGCCAGCAGCTCCAGGACTAGCGGGGGAGAGACCCAGTACTTC.

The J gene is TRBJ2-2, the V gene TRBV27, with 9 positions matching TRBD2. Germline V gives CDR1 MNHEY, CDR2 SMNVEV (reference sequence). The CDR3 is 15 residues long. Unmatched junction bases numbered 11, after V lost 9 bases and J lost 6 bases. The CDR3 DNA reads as TGTGCCAGTCTCAGGGCGGGAGGGGTTTCCGGGGAGCTGTTTTTT. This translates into CASLRAGGVSGELFF.

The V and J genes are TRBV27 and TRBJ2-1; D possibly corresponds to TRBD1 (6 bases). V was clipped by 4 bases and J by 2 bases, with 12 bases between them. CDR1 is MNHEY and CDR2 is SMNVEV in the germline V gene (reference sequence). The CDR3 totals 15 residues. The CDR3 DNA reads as TGTGCCAGCAGTTCCCACAGGGCGCCCTACAATGAGCAGTTCTTC. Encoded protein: CASSSHRAPYNEQFF.

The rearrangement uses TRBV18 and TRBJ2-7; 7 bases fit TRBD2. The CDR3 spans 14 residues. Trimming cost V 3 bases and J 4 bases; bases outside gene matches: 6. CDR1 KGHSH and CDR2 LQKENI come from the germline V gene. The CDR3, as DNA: TGTGCCAGCTCACCCGGGGGGATGGTATACGAGCAGTACTTC. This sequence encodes CASSPGGMVYEQYF.

The CDR3, as DNA: TGCGCCAGCAGCCACGCTGGACAGGGCGCCTACGAGCAGTACTTC. Translated: CASSHAGQGAYEQYF. The genes are TRBV4-1 and TRBJ2-7; 8 bases map to TRBD1. Trimming at V came to 3 bases and at J to 2 bases, leaving 6 bases not matched to a gene. Looked up from germline, CDR1 is MGHRA and CDR2 is YSYEKL. This CDR3 is 15 amino acids long.

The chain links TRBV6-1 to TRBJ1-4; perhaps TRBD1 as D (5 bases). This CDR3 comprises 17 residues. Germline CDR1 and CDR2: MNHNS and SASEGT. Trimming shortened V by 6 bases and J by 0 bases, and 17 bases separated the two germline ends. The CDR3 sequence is CASRELSGLPTNEKLFF. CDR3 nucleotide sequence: TGTGCCAGCAGAGAACTTTCAGGGTTACCAACTAATGAAAAACTGTTTTTT.

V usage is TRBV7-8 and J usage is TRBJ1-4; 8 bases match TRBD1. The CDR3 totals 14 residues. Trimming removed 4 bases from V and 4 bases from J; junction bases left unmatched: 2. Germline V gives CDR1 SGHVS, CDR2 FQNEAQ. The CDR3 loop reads CASSWTGFNEKLFF. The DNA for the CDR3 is TGTGCCAGCAGCTGGACAGGGTTTAATGAAAAACTGTTTTTT.

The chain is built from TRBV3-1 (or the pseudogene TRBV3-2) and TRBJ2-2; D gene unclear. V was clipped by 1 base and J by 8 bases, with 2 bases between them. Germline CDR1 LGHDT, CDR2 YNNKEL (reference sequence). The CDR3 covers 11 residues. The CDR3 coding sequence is TGTGCCAGCAGCCAAGTAGGGGAGCTGTTTTTT. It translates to CASSQVGELFF.

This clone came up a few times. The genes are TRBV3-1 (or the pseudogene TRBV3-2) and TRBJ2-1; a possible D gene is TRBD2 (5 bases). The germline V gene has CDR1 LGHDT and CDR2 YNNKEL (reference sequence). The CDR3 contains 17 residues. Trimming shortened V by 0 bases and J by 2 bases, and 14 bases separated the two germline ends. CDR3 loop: CASSQDSTTLPYNEQFF. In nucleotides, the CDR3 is TGTGCCAGCAGCCAAGATTCGACTACCCTCCCCTACAATGAGCAGTTCTTC.

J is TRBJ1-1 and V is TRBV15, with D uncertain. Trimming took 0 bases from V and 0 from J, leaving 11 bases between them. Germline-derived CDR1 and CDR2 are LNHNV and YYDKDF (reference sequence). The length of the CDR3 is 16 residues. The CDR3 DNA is TGTGCCACCAGCAGAGAGAGGGTAGGGATGAACACTGAAGCTTTCTTT. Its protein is CATSRERVGMNTEAFF.

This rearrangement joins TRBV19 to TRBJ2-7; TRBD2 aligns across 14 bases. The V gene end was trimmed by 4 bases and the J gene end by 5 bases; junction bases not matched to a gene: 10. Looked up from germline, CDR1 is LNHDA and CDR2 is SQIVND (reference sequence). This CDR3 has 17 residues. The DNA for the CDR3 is TGTGCCAGTAGTACAGGACTAGCGGGGGGCCTGTTCAACGAGCAGTACTTC. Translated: CASSTGLAGGLFNEQYF.

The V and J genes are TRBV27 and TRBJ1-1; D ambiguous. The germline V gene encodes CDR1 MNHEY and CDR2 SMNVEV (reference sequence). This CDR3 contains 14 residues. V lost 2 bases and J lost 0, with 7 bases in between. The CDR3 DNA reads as TGTGCCAGCAGTTTACAATACATGAACACTGAAGCTTTCTTT. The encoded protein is CASSLQYMNTEAFF.

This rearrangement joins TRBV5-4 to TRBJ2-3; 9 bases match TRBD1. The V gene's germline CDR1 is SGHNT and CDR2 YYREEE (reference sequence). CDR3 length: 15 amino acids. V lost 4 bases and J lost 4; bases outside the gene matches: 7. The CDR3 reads CASSRMGQGADTQYF. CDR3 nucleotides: TGTGCCAGCAGCCGGATGGGACAGGGAGCAGATACGCAGTATTTT.

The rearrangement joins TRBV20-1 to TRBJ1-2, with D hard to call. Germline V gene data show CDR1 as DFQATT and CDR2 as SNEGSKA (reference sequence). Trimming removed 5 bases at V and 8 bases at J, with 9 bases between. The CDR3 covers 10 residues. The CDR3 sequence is CSALYGGYTF. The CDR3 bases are TGCAGTGCTTTATACGGGGGCTACACCTTC.

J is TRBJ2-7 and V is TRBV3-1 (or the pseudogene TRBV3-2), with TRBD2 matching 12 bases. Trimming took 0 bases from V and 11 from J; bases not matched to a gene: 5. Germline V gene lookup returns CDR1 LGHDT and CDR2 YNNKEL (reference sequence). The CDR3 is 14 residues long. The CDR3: CASSQDPSGRAEYF. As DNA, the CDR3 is TGTGCCAGCAGCCAAGACCCTAGCGGGAGGGCCGAGTACTTC.

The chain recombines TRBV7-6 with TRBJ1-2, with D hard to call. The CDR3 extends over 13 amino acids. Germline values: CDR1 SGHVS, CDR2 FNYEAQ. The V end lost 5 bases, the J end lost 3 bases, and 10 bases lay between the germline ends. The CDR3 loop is CASSPRGYYGYTF. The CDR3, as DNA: TGTGCCAGCAGCCCCCGGGGATACTATGGCTACACCTTC.

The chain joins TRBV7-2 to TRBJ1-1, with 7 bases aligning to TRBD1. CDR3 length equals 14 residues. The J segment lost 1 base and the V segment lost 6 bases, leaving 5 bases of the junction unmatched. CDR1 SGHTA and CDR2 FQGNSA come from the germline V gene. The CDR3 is CASRIQGKNTEAFF. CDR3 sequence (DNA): TGTGCCAGCAGAATACAGGGGAAGAACACTGAAGCTTTCTTT. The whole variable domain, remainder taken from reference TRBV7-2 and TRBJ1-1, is GAGVSQSPSNKVTEKGKDVELRCDPISGHTALYWYRQSLGQGLEFLIYFQGNSAPDKSGLPSDRFSAERTGGSVSTLTIQRTQQEDSAVYLCASRIQGKNTEAFFGQGTRLTVV.

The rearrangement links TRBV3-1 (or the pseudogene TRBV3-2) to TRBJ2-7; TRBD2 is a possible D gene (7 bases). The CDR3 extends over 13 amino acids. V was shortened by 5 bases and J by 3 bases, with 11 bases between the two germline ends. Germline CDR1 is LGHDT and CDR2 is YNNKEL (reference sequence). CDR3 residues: CASSIGGLYEQYF. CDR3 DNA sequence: TGTGCCAGCAGCATCGGGGGGCTCTACGAGCAGTACTTC.